This TCR beta chain came from a study of shared clonotypes between healthy human individuals (TCRdb year 2020). With regard to the full study: Two women and a few men aged 18 to 49 years were included in the cohort. For each donor, CD4 naive and CD4 memory were each given three plates, CD8 naive was given two plates, and CD8 memory was given one plate. To estimate repertoire size and how much clonotype sharing occurs between individuals, the study deeply sequenced the blood TCR repertoires of several healthy adults. To increase sequencing depth and limit assay-specific biases, TCR repertoire library preparation and sequencing were carried out by different laboratories using diverse techniques. Each donor's leukapheresis produced roughly between roughly 0.85 and 10 billion PBMCs.

TCR CDR3 regions were amplified from genomic DNA by multiplex PCR using the deep immunoSEQ assay. For each cell subset, the extracted genomic DNA was distributed evenly across all wells of several immunoSEQ 96-well plates, and each plate served as one replicate. Each replicate PCR for sorted subsets received about 0.2 ug genomic DNA, equal to about 30,000 T cell genomes. Purified libraries were quantified with a Qubit 3.0 fluorometer, sized on a Bioanalyzer 2100, and re-quantified with the KAPA Library Quantification kit. A separate single-read 150-cycle Illumina NextSeq 550 flow cell was used to sequence each immunoSEQ 96-well plate. Per the original workflow: The immunoSEQ output contained only junctional sequences without quality scores, so filtering could not match that applied to full-length reads. To assign V/J genes and CDR3, sequences were annotated against IMGT germline references using PyIR, a Python wrapper for IgBLAST v1.9. Reads were filtered out if the reads had weak V/J assignments (E-value above 1e-6), no CDR3, stop codons, out-of-frame junctions, or ambiguous translated residues. V3J clonotypes were defined as sequences sharing the same inferred V gene, J gene, and CDR3 amino acid sequence. The percentage overlap between two repertoires was calculated by dividing the number of shared unique clonotypes by the size of the smaller repertoire. Richness of each repertoire was evaluated using RTK rarefaction, the Chao1 estimator, and Recon v2.1 estimates of unobserved clonotypes. For all TCRbeta clonotypes obtained by the gDNA method from a few donors, generation probabilities were computed with OLGA. TCRdb holds this immuneACCESS table with in-frame rearrangements only. Some clones are missing; in checked studies, unresolved V genes explain under half, and the rest has no known cause. The DNA gave D and trimming, while V, J and clone size come from that table. In all, the sample holds around 1.9 million clones, and 93% of those were seen once. The ten largest clones add up to around 1.7% of the sample.

CD8 naive samples were obtained by positive selection for CCR7 among CD45RO-negative cells, yielding a CD45RA+CCR7+ population from which TemRA cells were excluded. The donors were healthy, HIV-negative adults who had no recently reported acute infections or vaccinations. Only Caucasian adults living in Nashville, Tennessee, USA were represented among the donors. Blood was collected by leukapheresis, and PBMCs were isolated by Ficoll-Histopaque density gradient centrifugation and then cryopreserved in liquid nitrogen vapor phase. Analytical flow cytometry was used to check the purity and quantity of each magnetically sorted T cell population. Genomic DNA was isolated from every sorted fraction and measured by UV absorbance on a Nanodrop 2000c. On the study overall, not on this receptor specifically: Based on pairwise subsampling, the degree of clonotype sharing among donors was expected to be affected by sequencing depth. Because the study included only a small number of donors, the genetic and exposure-history diversity represented was limited. Incomplete sequencing was indicated by rarefaction of sorted-subset datasets, despite the large sequencing depth. Approximately 5% of naive CD4, around 4% of naive CD8, around 2.3% of memory CD4, and over 0.35% of memory CD8 clonotypes were shared across a few donors. Sampling was restricted to blood, and TCR repertoires in tissues likely differ from the TCR repertoires found in blood. Estimated clonotype richness was generally larger for naive than for memory subsets. Compared with non-shared clonotypes, clonotypes shared by all four sorted-subset donors had higher generation probabilities.

Of note for this clone: What this receptor recognizes is not known. Nothing much larger sits one base from this clone, and base qualities are not available.

Sequences SGHAT (CDR1) and FQNNGV (CDR2) are obtained from the germline V gene. The CDR3 holds 15 amino acids from the cysteine to the phenylalanine. The retained sequence is limited to the CDR3, 45 bases, with the frame set at the first base. V lost 1 base and J lost 3 bases; the stretch between them is 13 bases long. The chain was built from TRBV11-2 and TRBJ2-7; TRBD2 is a weak D gene call, 5 bases matching. The sequenced material came from naive CD8+ T cells from PBMCs. This specimen's cell subset or site label, per the study, means: CD45RA+CCR7+. This receptor was taken from a man between 18 and 29 years old in good health. Some clones in this sample may be carry-over from other donors' samples. The CDR3 protein: CASSLGAGRGYEQYF. The DNA is TGTGCCAGCAGCTTAGGGGCGGGTCGTGGCTACGAGCAGTACTTC.